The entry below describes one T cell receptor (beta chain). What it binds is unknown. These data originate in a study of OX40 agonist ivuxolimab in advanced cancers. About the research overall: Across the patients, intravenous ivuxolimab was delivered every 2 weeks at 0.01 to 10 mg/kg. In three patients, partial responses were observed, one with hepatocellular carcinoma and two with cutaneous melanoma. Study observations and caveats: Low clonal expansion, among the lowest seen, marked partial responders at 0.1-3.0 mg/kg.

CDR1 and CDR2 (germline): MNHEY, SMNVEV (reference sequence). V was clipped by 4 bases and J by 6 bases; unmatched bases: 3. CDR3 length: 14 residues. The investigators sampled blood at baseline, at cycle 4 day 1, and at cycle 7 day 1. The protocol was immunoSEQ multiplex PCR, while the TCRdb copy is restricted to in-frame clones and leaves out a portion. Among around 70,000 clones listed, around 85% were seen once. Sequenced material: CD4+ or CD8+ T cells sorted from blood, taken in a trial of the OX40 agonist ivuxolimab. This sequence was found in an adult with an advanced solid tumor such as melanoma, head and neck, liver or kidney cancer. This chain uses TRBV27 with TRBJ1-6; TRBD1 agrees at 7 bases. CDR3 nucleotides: TGTGCCAGCAGTTACGGACAGGCTAATTCACCCCTCCACTTT. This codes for CASSYGQANSPLHF.